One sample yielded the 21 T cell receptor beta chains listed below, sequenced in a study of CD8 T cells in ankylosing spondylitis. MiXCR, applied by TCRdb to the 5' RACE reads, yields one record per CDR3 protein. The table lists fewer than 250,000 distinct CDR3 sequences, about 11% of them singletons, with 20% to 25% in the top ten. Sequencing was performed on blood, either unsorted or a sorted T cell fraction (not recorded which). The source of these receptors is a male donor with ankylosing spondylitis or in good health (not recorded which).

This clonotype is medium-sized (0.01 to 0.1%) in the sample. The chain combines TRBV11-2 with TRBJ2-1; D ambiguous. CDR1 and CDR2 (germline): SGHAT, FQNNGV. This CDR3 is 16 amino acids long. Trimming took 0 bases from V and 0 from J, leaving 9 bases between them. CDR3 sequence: CASSLDPESSYNEQFF. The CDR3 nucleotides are TGTGCCAGCAGCTTAGACCCGGAGAGCTCCTACAATGAGCAGTTCTTC.

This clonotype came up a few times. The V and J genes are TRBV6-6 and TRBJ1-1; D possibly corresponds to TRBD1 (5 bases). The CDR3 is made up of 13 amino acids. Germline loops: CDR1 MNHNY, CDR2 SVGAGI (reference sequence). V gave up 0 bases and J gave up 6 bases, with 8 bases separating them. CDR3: CASSYSTESEAFF. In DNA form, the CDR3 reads TGTGCCAGCAGTTACTCGACAGAATCTGAAGCTTTCTTT.

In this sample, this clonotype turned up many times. The CDR3 here is CASSLVLGGETQYF. The CDR3 DNA reads TGCGCCAGCAGCTTGGTTTTGGGCGGAGAGACCCAGTACTTC. The chain links TRBV5-1 to TRBJ2-5; D is unclear. The CDR3 length is 14 residues. Looked up from germline, CDR1 is SGHRS and CDR2 is YFSETQ. V lost 0 bases to trimming and J lost 4 bases, with 10 bases between them.

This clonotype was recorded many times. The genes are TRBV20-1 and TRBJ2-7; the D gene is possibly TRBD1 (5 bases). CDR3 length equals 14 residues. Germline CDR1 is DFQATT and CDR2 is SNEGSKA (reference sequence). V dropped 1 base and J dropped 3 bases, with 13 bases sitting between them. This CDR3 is CSARVNQGYYEQYF. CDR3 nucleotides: TGCAGTGCTAGAGTCAACCAGGGCTACTACGAGCAGTACTTC.

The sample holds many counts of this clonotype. The CDR3 DNA follows: TGTGCCAGCAGTGTACAGAGTAGCAATCAGCCCCAGCATTTT. This encodes CASSVQSSNQPQHF. This chain joins TRBV2 and TRBJ1-5; no reliable D call. Trimming took off 4 bases at V and 0 bases at J, with 7 bases between the two ends. The CDR3 spans 14 residues. Germline V lookup: CDR1 SNHLY, CDR2 FYNNEI.

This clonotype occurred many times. CDR3 loop: CASSAGGHYTGELFF. CDR3 nucleotide sequence: TGTGCCAGCAGCGCTGGGGGACATTACACCGGGGAGCTGTTTTTT. V and J are TRBV9 and TRBJ2-2, with TRBD1 as a possible D gene (6 bases). The CDR3 extends over 15 amino acids. V was pared by 3 bases and J by 3 bases, with 12 bases between. Germline lookup yields CDR1 SGDLS and CDR2 YYNGEE. Full variable domain (rest looked up from reference TRBV9 and TRBJ2-2): DSGVTQTPKHLITATGQRVTLRCSPRSGDLSVYWYQQSLDQGLQFLIQYYNGEERAKGNILERFSAQQFPDLHSELNLSSLELGDSALYFCASSAGGHYTGELFFGEGSRLTVL.

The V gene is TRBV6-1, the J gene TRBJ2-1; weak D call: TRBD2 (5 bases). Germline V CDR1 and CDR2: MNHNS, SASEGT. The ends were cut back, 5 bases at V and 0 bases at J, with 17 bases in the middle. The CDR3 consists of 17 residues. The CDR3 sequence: CASSTARGSRSYNEQFF. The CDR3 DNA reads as TGTGCCAGCAGTACCGCCCGGGGTTCCCGCTCCTACAATGAGCAGTTCTTC.

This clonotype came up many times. The CDR3 region has the DNA TGTGCCAGCAGCTTTCGCGGGGGCGCGGACACTGAAGCTTTCTTT. It yields the protein CASSFRGGADTEAFF. This chain links TRBV5-6 with TRBJ1-1; perhaps TRBD1 as D (6 bases). This CDR3 has 15 residues. Germline lookup yields CDR1 SGHDT and CDR2 YYEEEE. Trimming pared 2 bases from V and 3 bases from J, leaving 14 bases between.

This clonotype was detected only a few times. The CDR3 loop reads CSARDHVGSAFF. The CDR3 coding sequence is TGCAGTGCTAGAGATCATGTAGGATCGGCTTTCTTT. This chain links TRBV20-1 with TRBJ1-1; no firm D call. Germline V gene lookup returns CDR1 DFQATT and CDR2 SNEGSKA (reference sequence). V lost 0 bases and J 11 bases, leaving 13 bases between the germline ends. The CDR3 runs to 12 residues.

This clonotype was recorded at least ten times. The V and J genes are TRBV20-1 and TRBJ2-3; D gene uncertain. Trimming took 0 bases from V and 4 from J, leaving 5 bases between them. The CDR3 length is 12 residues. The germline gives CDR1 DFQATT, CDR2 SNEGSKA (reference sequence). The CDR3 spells CSARDPADTQYF. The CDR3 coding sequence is TGCAGTGCTAGAGATCCCGCAGATACGCAGTATTTT.

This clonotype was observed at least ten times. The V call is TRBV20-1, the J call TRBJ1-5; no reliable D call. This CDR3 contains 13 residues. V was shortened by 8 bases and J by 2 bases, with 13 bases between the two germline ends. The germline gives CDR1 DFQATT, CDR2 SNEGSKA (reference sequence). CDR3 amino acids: CSPTDLGNQPQHF. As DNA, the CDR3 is TGCAGTCCGACGGATCTCGGCAATCAGCCCCAGCATTTT.

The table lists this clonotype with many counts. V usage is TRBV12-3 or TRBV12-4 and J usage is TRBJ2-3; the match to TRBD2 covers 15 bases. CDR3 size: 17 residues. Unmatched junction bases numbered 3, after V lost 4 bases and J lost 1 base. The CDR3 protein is CASSWTSGGAGTDTQYF. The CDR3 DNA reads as TGTGCCAGCAGTTGGACTAGCGGGGGGGCCGGCACAGATACGCAGTATTTT.

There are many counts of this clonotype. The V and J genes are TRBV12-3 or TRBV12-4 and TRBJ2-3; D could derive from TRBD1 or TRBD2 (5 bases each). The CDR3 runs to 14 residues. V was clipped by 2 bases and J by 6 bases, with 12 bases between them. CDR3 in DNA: TGTGCCAGCAGTTTAAGTTGGGGACGGGATACGCAGTATTTT. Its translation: CASSLSWGRDTQYF.

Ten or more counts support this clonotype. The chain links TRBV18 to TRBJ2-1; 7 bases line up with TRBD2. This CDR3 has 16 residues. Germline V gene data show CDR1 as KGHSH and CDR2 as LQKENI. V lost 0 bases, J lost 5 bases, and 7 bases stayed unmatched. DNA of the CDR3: TGTGCCAGCTCACCACCGTTCGGGGGGTACGACAATGAGCAGTTCTTC. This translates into CASSPPFGGYDNEQFF.

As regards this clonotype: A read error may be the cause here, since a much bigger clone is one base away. The CDR3 DNA is TGCGCCAGCAGCTTAGGCGGGGACCCCGTCGAGCAGTCCTTC. Amino acid sequence: CASSLGGDPVEQSF. V is TRBV5-1 and J is TRBJ2-7; a weak D match, TRBD2 (6 bases). The CDR3 has 14 amino acids. Germline-derived CDR1 and CDR2 are SGHRS and YFSETQ.

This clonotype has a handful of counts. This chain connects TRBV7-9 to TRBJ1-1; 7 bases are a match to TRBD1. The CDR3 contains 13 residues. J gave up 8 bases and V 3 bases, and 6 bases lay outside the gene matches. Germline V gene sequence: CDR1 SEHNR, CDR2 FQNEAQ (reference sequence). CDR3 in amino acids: CASSFYTGEEAFF. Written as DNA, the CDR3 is TGTGCCAGCAGCTTTTACACAGGGGAGGAAGCTTTCTTT.

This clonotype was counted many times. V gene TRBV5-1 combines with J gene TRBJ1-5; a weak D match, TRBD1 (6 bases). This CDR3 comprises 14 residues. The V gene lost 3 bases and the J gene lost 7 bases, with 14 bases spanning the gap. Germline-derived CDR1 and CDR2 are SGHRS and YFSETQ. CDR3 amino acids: CASSSGEAGQPQHF. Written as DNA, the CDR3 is TGCGCCAGCAGCTCAGGGGAGGCAGGACAGCCCCAGCATTTT.

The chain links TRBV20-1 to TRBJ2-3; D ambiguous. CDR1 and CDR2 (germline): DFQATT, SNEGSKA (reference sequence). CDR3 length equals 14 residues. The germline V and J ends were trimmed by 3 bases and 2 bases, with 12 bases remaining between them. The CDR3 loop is CSASPLGPTDTQYF. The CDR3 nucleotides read TGCAGTGCTAGTCCCCTCGGGCCCACAGATACGCAGTATTTT.

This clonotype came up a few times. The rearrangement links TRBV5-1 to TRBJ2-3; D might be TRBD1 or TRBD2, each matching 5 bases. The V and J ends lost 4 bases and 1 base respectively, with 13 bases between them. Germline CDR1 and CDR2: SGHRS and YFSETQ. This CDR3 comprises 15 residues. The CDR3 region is CASSHAGAGTDTQYF. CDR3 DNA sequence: TGCGCCAGCAGCCATGCCGGGGCCGGCACAGATACGCAGTATTTT.

DNA for the CDR3: TGCGCCAGCAGCTTGGAGGCAGGGGGCCTATACGAGCAGTACTTC. Residues: CASSLEAGGLYEQYF. The rearrangement joins TRBV5-1 to TRBJ2-7; 8 bases align to TRBD1. Looked up from germline, CDR1 is SGHRS and CDR2 is YFSETQ. The CDR3 spans 15 residues. Trimming took 0 bases from V and 4 from J; bases not matched to a gene: 6.

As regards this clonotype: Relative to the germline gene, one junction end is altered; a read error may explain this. The CDR3 DNA is TGTGCCAGCAGTTTAGGGACAGGGAACCATGGCTACACATTC. It translates to CASSLGTGNHGYTF. The J gene is TRBJ1-2, the V gene TRBV27; 9 bases line up with TRBD1. The CDR3 runs to 14 residues. Germline V gene lookup returns CDR1 MNHEY and CDR2 SMNVEV (reference sequence).